This note documents a single T cell receptor beta chain sequence. The antigen remains undetermined. ViraFEST used viral peptide pools to expand antigen-specific CD4+ T cells before sequencing. Researchers isolated CD4+ T cells once roughly nine days of culture had elapsed. Two doses of BNT162b2 or mRNA-1273 vaccine were administered to participants. The data belong to a study of vaccination effects on CD4 cells after COVID-19. TCRdb's copy holds only in-frame clones and misses some; the assay was immunoSEQ multiplex PCR. There are some 68,000 clones in the sample; around 81% occur only once, and 1.2% lies in the top ten. This TCR was recovered from a human donor who received a COVID-19 vaccine. This sample comprised CD4+ T cells from PBMCs cultured with HCoV-229E spike peptides, obtained after COVID-19 vaccination.

The CDR3 DNA reads TGTGCCAGCTCACGGGACCGTGAGACCCAGTACTTC. This sequence encodes CASSRDRETQYF. This chain uses TRBV18 with TRBJ2-5; possibly TRBD1 or TRBD2 for D (5 bases each). The CDR3 is 12 residues long. CDR1 and CDR2 (germline): KGHSH, LQKENI. Trimming left V 4 bases short and J 5 bases short, with 8 bases between.